Sequencing of this T cell receptor (beta chain) was carried out in a study of technical replicates of blood from a handful of donors. There are 14 residues in the CDR3. Germline lookup yields CDR1 SGHVS and CDR2 FQNEAQ. V lost 5 bases and J lost 0; bases outside the gene matches: 4. Only in-frame clones appear in the TCRdb table, and some are missing; sequencing was by immunoSEQ multiplex PCR. The table lists about 75,000 clones, about 90% of them singletons. Sequencing used T cells isolated from PBMCs. The TCR was taken from a human donor in good health. The chain recombines TRBV7-8 with TRBJ2-7, with 7 positions matching TRBD2. The CDR3 DNA follows: TGTGCCAGCAGCCCCTCTAGCGGCTCCTACGAGCAGTACTTC. Translation gives CASSPSSGSYEQYF.